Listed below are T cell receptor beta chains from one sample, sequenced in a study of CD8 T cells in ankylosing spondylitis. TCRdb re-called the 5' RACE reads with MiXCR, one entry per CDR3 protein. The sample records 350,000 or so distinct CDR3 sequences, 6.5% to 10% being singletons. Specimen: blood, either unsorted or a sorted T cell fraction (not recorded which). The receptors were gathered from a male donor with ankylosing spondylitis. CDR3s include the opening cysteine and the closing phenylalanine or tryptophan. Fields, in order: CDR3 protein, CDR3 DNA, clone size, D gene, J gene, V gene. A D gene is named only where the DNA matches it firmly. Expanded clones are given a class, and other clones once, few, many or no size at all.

CASSPTPATYEQYF | TGTGCCAGCAGCCCTACGCCAGCCACCTACGAGCAGTACTTC | many | - | TRBJ2-7 | TRBV11-3
CASSPRGLAGGPEQFF | TGTGCCAGCTCCCCAAGGGGGCTAGCGGGAGGGCCTGAGCAGTTCTTC | many | TRBD2 | TRBJ2-1 | TRBV28
CASSLVTSGRIPNEQFF | TGCGCCAGCAGCTTGGTTACTAGCGGGAGGATACCCAATGAGCAGTTCTTC | few | TRBD2 | TRBJ2-1 | TRBV5-1
CASSPRTGTGELFF | TGTGCCAGCAGTCCCCGGACAGGGACCGGGGAGCTGTTTTTT | many | TRBD1 | TRBJ2-2 | TRBV12-3/TRBV12-4
CSVTFGPYTEAFF | TGCAGCGTCACCTTCGGGCCCTACACTGAAGCTTTCTTT | many | - | TRBJ1-1 | TRBV29-1
CASSKRESYNEQFF | TGTGCCAGCAGCAAGCGGGAGTCGTACAATGAGCAGTTCTTC | - | TRBD2 | TRBJ2-1 | TRBV7-9
CASFQGGYTEAFF | TGTGCCAGCTTTCAAGGGGGCTACACTGAAGCTTTCTTT | many | TRBD1 | TRBJ1-1 | TRBV28
CASSFRPGIYGYTF | TGTGCCAGCAGTTTTCGGCCAGGGATCTATGGCTACACCTTC | few | - | TRBJ1-2 | TRBV12-3/TRBV12-4
CSVDSGTGDGYTF | TGCAGCGTTGATTCAGGGACAGGGGATGGCTACACCTTC | - | TRBD1 | TRBJ1-2 | TRBV29-1
CASSLLRGQGLTEAFF | TGTGCCAGCAGCTTGCTCCGGGGGCAGGGGCTCACTGAAGCTTTCTTT | many | - | TRBJ1-1 | TRBV5-6
CASSQGQPGTYEQYF | TGCGCCAGCAGCCAGGGACAGCCCGGTACCTACGAGCAGTACTTC | - | TRBD1 | TRBJ2-7 | TRBV5-1
CASSPSGRASTDTQYF | TGTGCCAGCAGCCCCTCCGGGAGGGCCAGCACAGATACGCAGTATTTT | many | TRBD2 | TRBJ2-3 | TRBV2
CASSRAGSSSYEQYF | TGCGCCAGCAGCCGAGCAGGGTCCAGCTCCTACGAGCAGTACTTC | - | - | TRBJ2-7 | TRBV5-1
CASSRLGLEQYF | TGTGCCAGCAGCCGCCTGGGCTTGGAGCAGTACTTC | - | - | TRBJ2-7 | TRBV5-6
CASSLDENTQYF | TGTGCCAGCAGCTTAGACGAAAATACGCAGTATTTT | many | - | TRBJ2-3 | TRBV7-9
CSAREAGGGYPYGYTF | TGCAGTGCTAGAGAGGCGGGAGGGGGCTATCCCTATGGCTACACCTTC | few | TRBD1 | TRBJ1-2 | TRBV20-1
CASSLPGGISKETQYF | TGCGCCAGCAGCTTGCCCGGGGGGATTTCTAAAGAGACCCAGTACTTC | many | TRBD2 | TRBJ2-5 | TRBV5-1
CAWMWQPNSGELFF | TGTGCCTGGATGTGGCAGCCAAACTCCGGGGAGCTGTTTTTT | few | - | TRBJ2-2 | TRBV30
CSASEPSGFPQGQETQYF | TGCAGTGCTAGTGAGCCTAGCGGGTTCCCCCAGGGGCAAGAGACCCAGTACTTC | - | TRBD2 | TRBJ2-5 | TRBV20-1
CASSLFASGSHLSSTDTQYF | TGTGCCAGCAGTTTATTCGCTAGCGGATCACACCTTTCTAGCACAGATACGCAGTATTTT | few | TRBD2 | TRBJ2-3 | TRBV28
CASSLDWGRASEQFF | TGTGCCAGCAGCTTGGATTGGGGGAGGGCCTCCGAGCAGTTCTTC | few | TRBD2 | TRBJ2-1 | TRBV7-9
CSVTAEVAKNIQYF | TGCAGCGTGACCGCGGAGGTTGCCAAAAACATTCAGTACTTC | - | - | TRBJ2-4 | TRBV29-1
CASSMRTRGLETQYF | TGCGCCAGCAGCATGCGTACTAGGGGGCTGGAGACCCAGTACTTC | - | TRBD1 | TRBJ2-5 | TRBV5-1
CASSLWRGNTGELFF | TGTGCCAGCAGCTTATGGCGGGGGAACACCGGGGAGCTGTTTTTT | few | - | TRBJ2-2 | TRBV7-2
CAISESTRGNEQYF | TGTGCCATCAGTGAGTCGACGAGGGGGAACGAGCAGTACTTC | - | - | TRBJ2-7 | TRBV10-3
CASSLAMAEWRGNEQFF | TGTGCCAGCAGCTTAGCGATGGCGGAGTGGAGAGGCAATGAGCAGTTCTTC | - | - | TRBJ2-1 | TRBV7-9
CASSPQGSGEQYF | TGTGCCAGCAGCCCCCAGGGTTCAGGCGAGCAGTACTTC | - | - | TRBJ2-7 | TRBV7-2
CASSSTTWNEQYF | TGTGCCAGCAGCTCCACCACGTGGAACGAGCAGTACTTC | few | - | TRBJ2-7 | TRBV7-9
CASKENLLAEYEQFF | TGTGCCAGCAAGGAGAACCTACTAGCGGAGTATGAGCAGTTCTTC | many | TRBD2 | TRBJ2-1 | TRBV2
CASSLLAGEGEGETQYF | TGTGCCAGCAGTCTACTAGCGGGAGAGGGGGAAGGAGAGACCCAGTACTTC | many | TRBD2 | TRBJ2-5 | TRBV12-3/TRBV12-4
CASEGSETQYF | TGTGCCTCAGAGGGCTCGGAGACCCAGTACTTC | few | - | TRBJ2-5 | TRBV6-5
CASGLSATGTDTQYF | TGTGCCAGCGGCCTTAGCGCAACGGGCACAGATACGCAGTATTTT | few | - | TRBJ2-3 | TRBV28
CASSSFVAGGLYEQFF | TGTGCCAGCAGCAGTTTCGTAGCGGGAGGGCTCTATGAGCAGTTCTTC | few | TRBD2 | TRBJ2-1 | TRBV7-9
CASSQGGRGTSGSNEQFF | TGCGCCAGCAGCCAAGGCGGTAGGGGGACTAGCGGGAGCAATGAGCAGTTCTTC | - | TRBD2 | TRBJ2-1 | TRBV4-1
CSARGPATNEKLFF | TGCAGTGCGAGGGGGCCAGCAACTAATGAAAAACTGTTTTTT | many | TRBD1 | TRBJ1-4 | TRBV20-1
CASSQTLGRPYEQYF | TGTGCCAGCAGCCAAACCCTCGGGAGGCCCTACGAGCAGTACTTC | few | TRBD2 | TRBJ2-7 | TRBV14
CASSLASGSTDTQYF | TGTGCTAGCAGCCTAGCTAGCGGAAGCACAGATACGCAGTATTTT | few | TRBD2 | TRBJ2-3 | TRBV7-7
CASRGGQGSGAEQYF | TGTGCCAGCAGGGGGGGACAGGGGTCGGGAGCCGAGCAGTACTTC | - | TRBD1 | TRBJ2-7 | TRBV28
CASSFRTSGTTYEQYF | TGCGCCAGCAGCTTCCGGACTAGCGGGACGACCTACGAGCAGTACTTC | few | TRBD2 | TRBJ2-7 | TRBV5-1
CASSRWREGRDTQYF | TGTGCCAGCAGCCGATGGCGGGAGGGCCGAGATACGCAGTATTTT | many | TRBD2 | TRBJ2-3 | TRBV7-9
CASSQVWDPYNEQFF | TGTGCCAGCAGCCAAGTCTGGGACCCCTACAATGAGCAGTTCTTC | - | - | TRBJ2-1 | TRBV3-1
CASSLIASAGGVDEQFF | TGTGCCAGCAGCTTAATTGCTTCAGCGGGAGGAGTAGATGAGCAGTTCTTC | - | TRBD2 | TRBJ2-1 | TRBV7-3
CATRDNSYEQYF | TGTGCCACCCGGGACAACTCCTACGAGCAGTACTTC | few | - | TRBJ2-7 | TRBV19
CASSYYTGNYGYTF | TGTGCCAGCAGTTACTACACAGGGAACTATGGCTACACCTTC | few | - | TRBJ1-2 | TRBV6-5
CASSLARLASTDTQYF | TGTGCCAGCAGCTTAGCGAGACTGGCTAGCACAGATACGCAGTATTTT | - | - | TRBJ2-3 | TRBV7-2
CSADRSGRWYEQFF | TGCAGTGCTGACCGCAGCGGGCGTTGGTATGAGCAGTTCTTC | few | - | TRBJ2-1 | TRBV20-1
CSAQGQGRETQYF | TGCAGTGCCCAGGGACAGGGGCGGGAGACCCAGTACTTC | - | TRBD1 | TRBJ2-5 | TRBV20-1
CATSDIGTDTAKADTQYF | TGTGCCACCAGTGATATCGGGACGGATACTGCCAAGGCAGATACGCAGTATTTT | - | - | TRBJ2-3 | TRBV24-1
CSARGDRGDTEAFF | TGCAGTGCTCGAGGGGACAGGGGGGACACTGAAGCTTTCTTT | few | TRBD1 | TRBJ1-1 | TRBV20-1
CASSLWAENQPQHF | TGTGCCAGCAGTTTATGGGCAGAGAATCAGCCCCAGCATTTT | many | - | TRBJ1-5 | TRBV12-3/TRBV12-4
CASRVGGAGGTDTQYF | TGTGCCAGCAGGGTAGGGGGTGCAGGGGGCACAGATACGCAGTATTTT | - | - | TRBJ2-3 | TRBV12-3/TRBV12-4
CASSQSTDQPQHF | TGTGCCAGCAGCCAATCGACAGATCAGCCCCAGCATTTT | few | - | TRBJ1-5 | TRBV14
CATSRAGVRVNEQFF | TGTGCCACCAGCAGAGCAGGAGTGCGGGTCAATGAGCAGTTCTTC | - | - | TRBJ2-1 | TRBV15
CASSPIPQGAAEAFF | TGTGCCAGCAGCCCTATCCCACAGGGGGCGGCTGAAGCTTTCTTT | few | TRBD1 | TRBJ1-1 | TRBV28
CVDPWKNIQYF | TGTGTTGACCCTTGGAAAAACATTCAGTACTTC | - | - | TRBJ2-4 | TRBV21-1
CSVEIAGGRDTQYF | TGCAGCGTTGAAATTGCGGGAGGACGCGATACGCAGTATTTT | - | TRBD2 | TRBJ2-3 | TRBV29-1